Detailed here is one T cell receptor (beta chain). This clonotype was seen a few times. The antigen it binds to is not known. No much larger clone exists at a distance of one base, and base qualities are not known. The data stem from a study of human T cells and chemical hapten exposure (dated by TCRdb to the early 2020s). Concerning the study at large: For sensitization, 2% DPC in acetone was applied to a 2 cm by 2 cm area of upper inner arm skin. Patients additionally received weekly therapeutic DPC doses to the scalp throughout the roughly 24-week study period. Patch tests used Finn chambers with 0.01% DPC on the upper back, scored after 6 days by International Contact Dermatitis Research Group standards. Alopecia areata with under or over 50% scalp involvement, alopecia totalis and alopecia universalis were represented in the patient cohort, which was mostly female. Libraries were pooled for sequencing, and variation in per-sample TCR yields was attributed mainly to small differences in library volumes within the pool. Peripheral blood TCR repertoire changes were tracked in vivo in alopecia patients during primary and secondary sensitization to the hapten diphenylcyclopropenone (DPC). Patient blood was sampled pre-sensitization (week 0) and at 2, 6 and about 24 weeks after DPC sensitization. About 30 alopecia patients provided blood for TCR sequencing at one to four time points (pre-sensitization, 2, 6 and 24 weeks). The investigation overall reported the following: Repeated subsampling changed both the strength of the expansion versus patch-test correlation and the threshold at which the correlation became significant. No change with DPC sensitization was found in the number of TCRs above 1 in 1000 frequency, and no evidence of global repertoire structure alterations was found. Compared with pre-sensitization or healthy control sets, expanded TCRs formed significantly more large CDR3 similarity clusters, which is consistent with antigen-driven responses. The number of PT1 expanded TCRs positively correlated with patch test score, significant at thresholds 8, 16 and 32 but not 4. Because all patients had alopecia, a presumed autoimmune disease, the immune response of the patients might differ from that of healthy individuals.

The time point label, as the study defines it: patch test 1, 2 weeks after DPC sensitization. Reading the label with the study, this specimen's treatment or condition is: therapeutic diphenylcyclopropenone sensitization with weekly scalp DPC. Blood at each patch-test visit was drawn before the patch test was applied. Patients were eligible if aged 18 to 70, diagnosed with alopecia and judged suitable for DPC therapy, and pregnant patients were excluded. Total RNA was isolated from unfractionated whole blood collected in Tempus Blood RNA tubes. The library was produced with RACE. Sequenced using a NextSeq 500. During library preparation, unique molecular identifiers were attached to individual cDNA molecules so that TCRs could be counted quantitatively and reproducibly. For every blood RNA sample, sequencing covered both the TCR alpha and TCR beta chains. In the source study's methods: The median number of TCRs per sample was 95,638, ranging from about 20,000 to 750,000. The Decombinator software suite was used to annotate V, J and CDR3 in the TCR reads. For the PS versus PT1 abundance plots, all samples were subsampled to the same number of TCRs (28,000). Expanded TCRs were defined as absent before sensitization and observed at least eight times at the 2-week time point. The public reads were quality trimmed at Q25 with fastp and then assembled into clones with MiXCR by TCRdb, keeping productive beta chains. Rows are combined by CDR3 protein, so each entry shows the most common genes and DNA. These V and J calls rely on TCRdb rather than the paper's analysis. Across this sample there are around 190,000 distinct CDR3 sequences, with approximately 20% seen only once. Together, the top ten hold under 7.5% of the sample.

V gives up 5 bases and J gives up 1 base, and the segment between their germline ends measures 8 bases. The CDR3 numbers 14 residues from cysteine through phenylalanine. Kept here is only the CDR3 DNA, which spans 42 bases and is read in frame from base 1. From the germline V gene, CDR1 is SGHTA and CDR2 is FQGNSA. This TCR derives from a woman aged 45 to 65 with alopecia areata. Some clones in this sample may be carry-over from other donors' samples. The source material was whole blood, sampled in connection with sensitization to the hapten diphenylcyclopropenone (DPC). This chain is built from TRBV7-2 and TRBJ2-2, with TRBD1 perhaps the D gene, on 5 matching bases. CDR3 loop: CASSVRGNTGELFF. At the DNA level, the sequence is TGTGCCAGCAGCGTAAGGGGGAACACCGGGGAGCTGTTTTTT.